Shown below are 32 T cell receptor beta chains from a single sample sequenced in a study of tumor-infiltrating lymphocytes in localized non-small cell lung cancer. Measured with immunoSEQ multiplex PCR; TCRdb has only the in-frame clones, and not every one. The sample yields 15,000 or so clones, roughly 79% seen once. The specimen was lung tumor tissue. The receptors originated from a human donor with non-small cell lung cancer.

This clone has just one count. The V gene is TRBV10-2, the J gene TRBJ1-1; D unresolved. The CDR3 consists of 13 residues. Germline CDR1 and CDR2: WSHSY and SAAADI. Trimming stripped 0 bases from V and 4 bases from J, with 6 bases between. The CDR3 loop is CASSESRVTEAFF. The CDR3 DNA reads as TGCGCCAGCAGTGAGTCACGGGTCACTGAAGCTTTCTTT.

The gene calls are TRBV18 and TRBJ2-2; tentative D call: TRBD2 (5 bases). CDR1 is KGHSH and CDR2 is LQKENI in the germline V gene. This CDR3 is 16 amino acids long. V lost 4 bases and J lost 1, with 13 bases in between. As DNA, the CDR3 is TGTGCCAGCTCACGACTACGGCAGGAGAACACCGGGGAGCTGTTTTTT. The encoded protein is CASSRLRQENTGELFF.

The chain recombines TRBV5-8 with TRBJ2-5, with a possible D match to TRBD1 (6 bases). Germline V CDR1 and CDR2: SGHTS, YDEGEE. Trimming stripped 7 bases from V and 4 bases from J, with 14 bases between. The CDR3 totals 13 residues. The CDR3 DNA follows: TGTGCCAGCGGGGGATGGGGGCCAGAGACCCAGTACTTC. Translating it yields CASGGWGPETQYF. Based on the CDR3 plus reference TRBV5-8 and TRBJ2-5, the full variable domain is EAGVTQSPTHLIKTRGQQATLRCSPISGHTSVYWYQQALGLGLQFLLWYDEGEERNRGNFPPRFSGRQFPNYSSELNVNALELEDSALYLCASGGWGPETQYFGPGTRLLVL.

This clone appeared a few times. CDR3: CASSQDGASGRVGEQFF. CDR3 DNA sequence: TGCGCCAGCAGCCAAGATGGGGCTAGCGGGAGAGTAGGTGAGCAGTTCTTC. The chain links TRBV4-1 to TRBJ2-1; TRBD2 matches 10 bases. Trimming removed 0 bases from V and 9 bases from J; junction bases left unmatched: 11. The germline gives CDR1 MGHRA, CDR2 YSYEKL. The CDR3 contains 17 residues.

This chain uses TRBV23-1 with TRBJ1-1, with D hard to call. TRBV23-1 is recorded as an ORF, its role being uncertain. V was trimmed by 0 bases and J by 1 base, leaving 6 bases between them. The CDR3 has 14 residues. In nucleotides, the CDR3 is TGCGCCAGCAGTCAATCGGGCGGGAACACTGAAGCTTTCTTT. Residues: CASSQSGGNTEAFF.

The chain is built from TRBV4-1 and TRBJ2-7; 8 positions match TRBD1. After removal of 4 bases from V and 0 bases from J, the junction contained 14 bases not matched to a gene. Germline CDR1 reads MGHRA; CDR2 reads YSYEKL. This CDR3 comprises 18 residues. The chain's CDR3 is CASSPGPWQQGASYEQYF. The DNA for the CDR3 is TGCGCCAGCAGCCCCGGTCCTTGGCAGCAGGGGGCCTCCTACGAGCAGTACTTC.

This clone was detected only a few times. This chain uses TRBV6-5 with TRBJ2-6; no reliable D call. V was cut by 7 bases and J by 0 bases, with 10 bases left in between. Germline V gene lookup returns CDR1 MNHEY and CDR2 SVGAGI. The CDR3 loop spans 15 amino acids. CDR3 in DNA: TGTGCCAGCACCTCTTTGAACTCTGGGGCCAACGTCCTGACTTTC. Its protein is CASTSLNSGANVLTF.

The chain couples TRBV11-3 to TRBJ2-3; D is unclear. The CDR3 extends over 14 amino acids. The V end lost 2 bases, the J end lost 0 bases, and 6 bases lay between the germline ends. The germline V gene has CDR1 SGHNT and CDR2 YENEEA. The CDR3 DNA reads TGTGCCAGCAGCTTAACGACTAGCACAGATACGCAGTATTTT. This translates into CASSLTTSTDTQYF.

This clone was recorded once. The rearrangement links TRBV28 to TRBJ2-7; perhaps TRBD2 as D (6 bases). The CDR3 contains 13 residues. Germline values: CDR1 MDHEN, CDR2 SYDVKM. V dropped 6 bases and J dropped 3 bases, with 12 bases sitting between them. Here the CDR3 DNA reads TGTGCCAGCAGCCGCGGCGGGGTCTACGAGCAGTACTTC. Translation: CASSRGGVYEQYF.

The chain uses TRBV30 and TRBJ1-1; D is ambiguous. The CDR3 contains 13 residues. CDR1 is GTSNPN and CDR2 is SVGIG in the germline V gene (reference sequence). Trimming took 4 bases from V and 1 from J, leaving 10 bases between them. This CDR3 reads CAWIRAGNTEAFF. For the CDR3, the DNA is TGTGCCTGGATAAGAGCGGGGAACACTGAAGCTTTCTTT.

This chain links TRBV4-3 with TRBJ2-1, with a tentative D call TRBD1 (7 bases). The CDR3 covers 15 residues. V lost 3 bases and J 6 bases, leaving 15 bases between the germline ends. Germline lookup yields CDR1 LGHNA and CDR2 YSLEER. The CDR3 sequence: CASSQDQQGGNEQFF. The CDR3 nucleotides are TGCGCCAGCAGCCAGGACCAGCAGGGGGGCAATGAGCAGTTCTTC.

This rearrangement joins TRBV7-2 to TRBJ2-4; 9 nucleotides match TRBD1. After removal of 2 bases from V and 7 bases from J, the junction contained 3 bases not matched to a gene. This CDR3 has 14 residues. Per germline, CDR1 SGHTA and CDR2 FQGNSA. The CDR3 nucleotides are TGTGCCAGCAGCTTACCAGACAGGGGGAACATTCAGTACTTC. It specifies CASSLPDRGNIQYF.

This clone was recorded a few times. V usage is TRBV29-1 and J usage is TRBJ2-2; D unclear. There are 12 residues in the CDR3. Trimming stripped 7 bases from V and 2 bases from J, with 8 bases between. Germline V gene lookup returns CDR1 SQVTM and CDR2 ANQGSEA. In DNA, the CDR3 is TGCAGCGGGGCGCGCAACACCGGGGAGCTGTTTTTT. Translating it yields CSGARNTGELFF.

V is TRBV9 and J is TRBJ2-7; TRBD2 aligns across 8 bases. Germline V gene data show CDR1 as SGDLS and CDR2 as YYNGEE. Trimming took 0 bases from V and 2 from J; bases not matched to a gene: 4. The CDR3 spans 15 residues. The CDR3, as DNA: TGTGCCAGCAGCGTAGCTAGCGGGCCTACCTACGAGCAGTACTTC. Protein: CASSVASGPTYEQYF. Full variable domain (remainder filled in from reference TRBV9 and TRBJ2-7): DSGVTQTPKHLITATGQRVTLRCSPRSGDLSVYWYQQSLDQGLQFLIQYYNGEERAKGNILERFSAQQFPDLHSELNLSSLELGDSALYFCASSVASGPTYEQYFGPGTRLTVT.

This chain joins TRBV29-1 and TRBJ1-1; D perhaps matches TRBD1 (5 bases). CDR3 size: 13 residues. Germline lookup yields CDR1 SQVTM and CDR2 ANQGSEA. The V end lost 6 bases, the J end lost 13 bases, and 24 bases lay between the germline ends. Here the CDR3 reads CSVRTEGWREGFF. Written as DNA, the CDR3 is TGCAGCGTGAGAACAGAGGGGTGGCGGGAGGGTTTCTTT.

J is TRBJ1-4 and V is TRBV6-1; 7 bases fit TRBD1. V was clipped by 1 base and J by 4 bases; unmatched bases: 12. Germline V gives CDR1 MNHNS, CDR2 SASEGT. This CDR3 contains 18 residues. CDR3: CASSEEGTATQLNEKLFF. As DNA, the CDR3 is TGTGCCAGCAGTGAAGAGGGGACAGCAACTCAACTTAATGAAAAACTGTTTTTT.

The chain recombines TRBV5-4 with TRBJ2-7; 8 nucleotides line up with TRBD1. Germline lookup yields CDR1 SGHNT and CDR2 YYREEE (reference sequence). Losses at the gene ends were 2 bases for V and 7 bases for J; bases not matched to a gene: 20. This CDR3 has 18 residues. CDR3 DNA sequence: TGTGCCAGCAGCTTCGGTTCCTTTATCGGGCAGGGGGCCAATGAGCAGTACTTC. It specifies CASSFGSFIGQGANEQYF.

The V call is TRBV6-5, the J call TRBJ2-7, with 9 bases lining up with TRBD1. Germline CDR1 is MNHEY and CDR2 is SVGAGI. The CDR3 consists of 15 residues. The V and J ends lost 6 bases and 7 bases, in that order; junction bases with no gene match: 13. The CDR3 protein is CASSTTGTGKKEQYF. The CDR3 nucleotides read TGTGCCAGCAGCACGACCGGGACAGGGAAGAAAGAGCAGTACTTC.

This chain links TRBV7-9 with TRBJ2-7, with 7 positions matching TRBD2. The germline gives CDR1 SEHNR, CDR2 FQNEAQ (reference sequence). The CDR3 spans 15 residues. Trimming at V came to 2 bases and at J to 0 bases, leaving 4 bases not matched to a gene. CDR3 region: CASSLSGGNSYEQYF. In DNA, the CDR3 is TGTGCCAGCAGCTTATCCGGGGGGAACTCCTACGAGCAGTACTTC.

This rearrangement joins TRBV6-6 to TRBJ2-1; D gene ambiguous. The V end was cut by 6 bases, the J end by 7 bases, with 16 bases between. Germline V CDR1 and CDR2: MNHNY, SVGAGI (reference sequence). This CDR3 spans 14 amino acids. This CDR3 reads CASSPLAFGNEQFF. DNA for the CDR3: TGTGCCAGCAGCCCCTTAGCCTTTGGTAATGAGCAGTTCTTC.

The V gene is TRBV28, the J gene TRBJ2-1; D is undetermined. This CDR3 is built from 15 residues. Germline-derived CDR1 and CDR2 are MDHEN and SYDVKM. With 2 bases removed from V and 3 bases from J, the gap between germline ends came to 11 bases. CDR3 sequence: CASSLTGEYYNEQFF. CDR3 sequence (DNA): TGTGCCAGCAGTTTAACCGGAGAGTACTACAATGAGCAGTTCTTC.

The rearrangement uses TRBV18 and TRBJ1-1; D may be TRBD1 (5 bases). V dropped 3 bases and J dropped 1 base, with 9 bases sitting between them. Germline V gives CDR1 KGHSH, CDR2 LQKENI. The CDR3 is made up of 14 amino acids. The CDR3 region is CASSPRDGNTEAFF. CDR3 DNA: TGTGCCAGCTCACCCAGGGACGGGAACACTGAAGCTTTCTTT.

This clone was observed a few times. V usage is TRBV12-2 and J usage is TRBJ1-5; no check of the table's D call, TRBD1, against the DNA was made. TRBV12-2 is deemed a pseudogene. The CDR3 totals 17 residues. CDR3 sequence: CASRLAPEGTGNQPQHF. CDR3 bases: TGTGCAAGTCGCTTAGCCCCTGAAGGTACAGGCAATCAGCCCCAGCATTTT.

The rearrangement links TRBV13 to TRBJ2-7; 14 bases match TRBD2. Trimming at V came to 5 bases and at J to 3 bases, leaving 3 bases not matched to a gene. Germline V gives CDR1 PRHDT, CDR2 FYEKMQ (reference sequence). The CDR3 consists of 15 residues. The CDR3 coding sequence is TGTGCCAGCAGCCCAGGGACTAGCGGGAGCTACGAGCAGTACTTC. Amino acids: CASSPGTSGSYEQYF. The full variable domain, its missing parts supplied by reference TRBV13 and TRBJ2-7, is AAGVIQSPRHLIKEKRETATLKCYPIPRHDTVYWYQQGPGQDPQFLISFYEKMQSDKGSIPDRFSAQQFSDYHSELNMSSLELGDSALYFCASSPGTSGSYEQYFGPGTRLTVT.

The V and J genes are TRBV30 and TRBJ2-3, with D possibly TRBD2 on 5 matching bases. This CDR3 region has 14 residues. V was pared by 8 bases and J by 1 base, with 16 bases between. Germline assignment: CDR1 GTSNPN and CDR2 SVGIG (reference sequence). The CDR3 bases are TGTGCCCTAAATGAGGGAGCGGGCACAGATACGCAGTATTTT. As protein: CALNEGAGTDTQYF.

The chain carries TRBV7-2 and TRBJ2-3; TRBD2 matches at 10 bases. CDR3 length equals 18 residues. V lost 5 bases and J lost 4; bases outside the gene matches: 15. In germline, CDR1 is SGHTA, CDR2 FQGNSA. The CDR3 DNA sequence: TGTGCCAGCAGCCCTGGCGGAGCGGGAGGGATAGGGGCAGATACGCAGTATTTT. This translates into CASSPGGAGGIGADTQYF.

The V gene is TRBV18, the J gene TRBJ2-3; tentative D call: TRBD1 (6 bases). The V gene lost 3 bases and the J gene lost 2 bases, with 12 bases spanning the gap. The germline CDR1 and CDR2 sequences are KGHSH and LQKENI. This CDR3 has 15 amino acids. CDR3 in DNA: TGTGCCAGCTCACCTTCAGGGGACGACACAGATACGCAGTATTTT. Its protein product is CASSPSGDDTDTQYF.

This clone came up once. The rearrangement links TRBV5-1 to TRBJ1-2; D perhaps matches TRBD1 (5 bases). The V gene's germline CDR1 is SGHRS and CDR2 YFSETQ. CDR3 length: 15 amino acids. The V end lost 3 bases, the J end lost 4 bases, and 16 bases lay between the germline ends. This CDR3 reads CASSWSLGEGYGYTF. Written as DNA, the CDR3 is TGCGCCAGCAGCTGGTCCCTAGGGGAGGGCTATGGCTACACCTTC.

This clone was found a few times. The chain carries TRBV7-2 and TRBJ2-3; 13 bases line up with TRBD2. CDR3 size: 18 residues. Germline values: CDR1 SGHTA, CDR2 FQGNSA. Trimming cost V 5 bases and J 0 bases; bases outside gene matches: 8. The CDR3: CASSRGTSGARSTDTQYF. The CDR3 DNA sequence: TGTGCCAGCAGCAGAGGGACTAGCGGGGCTAGAAGCACAGATACGCAGTATTTT.

This clone was picked up a small number of times. The genes are TRBV30 and TRBJ2-6, with D unresolved. The length of the CDR3 is 13 residues. Deletions cut 7 bases from V and 3 bases from J, with 10 bases between. CDR1 GTSNPN and CDR2 SVGIG come from the germline V gene (reference sequence). In DNA, the CDR3 is TGTGCCTCCAGTACGGGTGGGGCCAACGTCCTGACTTTC. Translated, it gives CASSTGGANVLTF.

The chain combines TRBV9 with TRBJ2-7, with D possibly TRBD1 on 6 matching bases. The CDR3 is 13 amino acids. Germline CDR1 reads SGDLS; CDR2 reads YYNGEE. V was shortened by 5 bases and J by 0 bases, with 9 bases between the two germline ends. Here the CDR3 DNA reads TGTGCCAGCAGACGGGACACCTCCTACGAGCAGTACTTC. This encodes CASRRDTSYEQYF.

This clone has just one count. The chain has TRBV7-9 and TRBJ2-3; 9 nucleotides line up with TRBD2. Germline CDR1 SEHNR, CDR2 FQNEAQ (reference sequence). The CDR3 runs to 14 residues. Germline trimming cut 5 bases from V and 6 bases from J; bases unmatched to any gene: 6. The CDR3 nucleotides read TGTGCCAGCAGCCATAGCGGGAGAGGGGATACGCAGTATTTT. Its translation: CASSHSGRGDTQYF.